One and the same sample provided the 18 T cell receptor beta chains below, sequenced in a study of blood T cell repertoires in COVID-19. Repertoires were generated with immunoSEQ multiplex PCR, while TCRdb's copy carries only in-frame clones and drops some. Here the sample spans 250,000 or so clones, just under 85% being singletons. Input material: peripheral blood. The receptors derive from a man aged 45-60 years with acute or convalescent COVID-19.

The chain is built from TRBV28 and TRBJ2-1; TRBD2 might be the D (6 bases). Trimming pared 5 bases from V and 4 bases from J, leaving 12 bases between. CDR1 MDHEN and CDR2 SYDVKM come from the germline V gene. This CDR3 has 14 amino acids. The CDR3 sequence is CASSLGLLYNEQFF. CDR3 nucleotides: TGTGCCAGCAGTCTGGGACTCCTTTACAATGAGCAGTTCTTC.

This CDR3 is CASTRWANTEAFF. The DNA for the CDR3 is TGTGCCAGCACCAGGTGGGCGAACACTGAAGCTTTCTTT. The gene calls are TRBV12-3 or TRBV12-4 and TRBJ1-1; D gene ambiguous. The V end lost 7 bases, the J end lost 1 base, and 10 bases lay between the germline ends. The CDR3 sequence is 13 residues long.

V and J are TRBV7-3 and TRBJ2-3; D is perhaps TRBD2 (6 bases). This CDR3 region has 16 residues. Trimming took 0 bases from V and 3 from J, leaving 13 bases between them. Germline V gives CDR1 SGHTA, CDR2 FQGTGA. CDR3: CASSLTRDRGTDTQYF. DNA for the CDR3: TGTGCCAGCAGCTTAACCCGGGACCGGGGGACAGATACGCAGTATTTT.

The J gene is TRBJ2-1, the V gene TRBV30; D remains ambiguous. V dropped 2 bases and J dropped 5 bases, with 7 bases sitting between them. Per the germline V gene, CDR1 is GTSNPN and CDR2 is SVGIG (reference sequence). CDR3 length equals 12 residues. The CDR3 reads CAWSTSDNEQFF. For the CDR3, the DNA is TGTGCCTGGAGTACTTCCGACAATGAGCAGTTCTTC.

This chain connects TRBV7-6 to TRBJ2-1; a weak D match, TRBD2 (7 bases). This CDR3 comprises 16 residues. Per the germline V gene, CDR1 is SGHVS and CDR2 is FNYEAQ. V gave up 0 bases and J gave up 8 bases, with 17 bases separating them. The CDR3, as DNA: TGTGCCAGCAGCTTAGCGCCCAGAGGGGGGAGGGATGAGCAGTTCTTC. It is translated as CASSLAPRGGRDEQFF.

The rearrangement links TRBV9 to TRBJ1-1; 7 positions match TRBD1. The CDR3 has 14 amino acids. Trimming removed 4 bases from V and 5 bases from J; junction bases left unmatched: 8. Germline assignment: CDR1 SGDLS and CDR2 YYNGEE. The CDR3 sequence is CASSPGQRGTEAFF. The CDR3, as DNA: TGTGCCAGCAGCCCGGGACAGCGGGGGACTGAAGCTTTCTTT.

J is TRBJ1-2 and V is TRBV2; D is perhaps TRBD1 (5 bases). There are 14 residues in the CDR3. The V gene lost 2 bases and the J gene lost 4 bases, with 11 bases spanning the gap. Germline V gene sequence: CDR1 SNHLY, CDR2 FYNNEI. As DNA, the CDR3 is TGTGCCAGCAGTGAACAAGGGGAGGTCTATGGCTACACCTTC. Protein sequence: CASSEQGEVYGYTF. The full variable domain, its missing parts supplied by reference TRBV2 and TRBJ1-2, is EPEVTQTPSHQVTQMGQEVILRCVPISNHLYFYWYRQILGQKVEFLVSFYNNEISEKSEIFDDQFSVERPDGSNFTLKIRSTKLEDSAMYFCASSEQGEVYGYTFGSGTRLTVV.

The chain carries TRBV14 and TRBJ1-3; TRBD1 is a possible D gene (6 bases). Germline CDR1 reads SGHDN; CDR2 reads FVKESK. Trimming removed 3 bases from V and 2 bases from J, with 11 bases in between. The CDR3 totals 15 residues. The chain's CDR3 is CASSHRWGPGNTIYF. CDR3 in DNA: TGTGCCAGCAGCCATAGGTGGGGGCCTGGAAACACCATATATTTT.

This clone was seen once. V is TRBV20-1 and J is TRBJ2-5; D gene ambiguous. Trimming removed 0 bases at V and 11 bases at J, with 10 bases between. The CDR3 spans 11 residues. The germline V gene has CDR1 DFQATT and CDR2 SNEGSKA (reference sequence). The CDR3 here is CSARDLAKQYF. DNA for the CDR3: TGCAGTGCTAGAGATTTAGCTAAGCAGTACTTC.

The chain couples TRBV10-1 to TRBJ2-5; D gene unclear. Germline CDR1 is WNHNN and CDR2 is SYGVQD (reference sequence). Trimming cost V 4 bases and J 0 bases, with 6 bases left between them. The length of the CDR3 is 13 residues. CDR3 bases: TGCGCCAGCAGTGCTCAGTACCAAGAGACCCAGTACTTC. Translating gives CASSAQYQETQYF.

This chain joins TRBV5-4 and TRBJ2-7; the match to TRBD2 covers 7 bases. The CDR3 runs to 18 residues. Germline trimming cut 0 bases from V and 2 bases from J; bases unmatched to any gene: 14. Germline V gene data show CDR1 as SGHNT and CDR2 as YYREEE (reference sequence). Written as DNA, the CDR3 is TGTGCCAGCAGCTTGGTGGTGACGGGCGGGGGTCCCCCCTACGAGCAGTACTTC. Translating gives CASSLVVTGGGPPYEQYF. Full variable domain (remainder filled in from reference TRBV5-4 and TRBJ2-7): ETGVTQSPTHLIKTRGQQVTLRCSSQSGHNTVSWYQQALGQGPQFIFQYYREEENGRGNFPPRFSGLQFPNYSSELNVNALELDDSALYLCASSLVVTGGGPPYEQYFGPGTRLTVT.

This clone was picked up one time. V gene TRBV28 combines with J gene TRBJ1-2, with D unclear. The CDR3 is 15 residues long. Germline CDR1 reads MDHEN; CDR2 reads SYDVKM. The V end lost 4 bases, the J end lost 6 bases, and 18 bases lay between the germline ends. The CDR3 sequence: CASSSLPSELHGYTF. The CDR3, as DNA: TGTGCCAGCAGTTCCCTCCCCTCTGAGCTTCATGGCTACACCTTC.

V usage is TRBV28 and J usage is TRBJ2-7; 7 bases agree with TRBD1. The CDR3 is made up of 13 amino acids. With V trimmed by 3 bases and J by 4 bases, 3 bases remained unmatched. Germline V gene sequence: CDR1 MDHEN, CDR2 SYDVKM. In DNA, the CDR3 is TGTGCCAGCAGTTTGACAGGGCGGTACGAGCAGTACTTC. Translating gives CASSLTGRYEQYF.

This chain uses TRBV13 with TRBJ1-3; the D gene is possibly TRBD1 (6 bases). The CDR3 runs 15 residues. Germline values: CDR1 PRHDT, CDR2 FYEKMQ (reference sequence). The V gene lost 0 bases and the J gene lost 4 bases, with 10 bases spanning the gap. Here the CDR3 DNA reads TGTGCCAGCAGCTTAGGCCGGACAGCGGGAAACACCATATATTTT. It is translated as CASSLGRTAGNTIYF.

There are a few counts of this clone. The CDR3 DNA sequence: TGTGCCAGCAGCTTGAACAGGGCCTATGGCTACACCTTC. This translates into CASSLNRAYGYTF. The chain uses TRBV11-2 and TRBJ1-2; D is possibly TRBD1 (6 bases). The V end lost 3 bases, the J end lost 4 bases, and 9 bases lay between the germline ends. CDR1 and CDR2 (germline): SGHAT, FQNNGV. The CDR3 consists of 13 residues.

This clone appeared a few times. The chain combines TRBV10-2 with TRBJ2-1; TRBD2 matches at 7 bases. The CDR3 is 14 residues long. Germline trimming cut 7 bases from V and 2 bases from J; bases unmatched to any gene: 5. Germline assignment: CDR1 WSHSY and CDR2 SAAADI. The CDR3 loop reads CASTPGLAYNEQFF. The CDR3 coding sequence is TGCGCCAGCACCCCCGGACTAGCCTACAATGAGCAGTTCTTC.

The gene calls are TRBV5-1 and TRBJ2-1, with TRBD2 matching 12 bases. Losses at the gene ends were 4 bases for V and 7 bases for J; bases not matched to a gene: 9. CDR1 is SGHRS, CDR2 YFSETQ, per germline. This CDR3 is 16 amino acids long. CDR3 in DNA: TGCGCCAGCAGCCTACTAGCGGGAGGACCCGTAAATGAGCAGTTCTTC. Residues: CASSLLAGGPVNEQFF.

This chain links TRBV6-6 with TRBJ1-1, with a possible D match to TRBD1 (6 bases). CDR1 MNHNY and CDR2 SVGAGI come from the germline V gene (reference sequence). The CDR3 sequence is 13 residues long. V lost 6 bases to trimming and J lost 4 bases, with 12 bases between them. The CDR3 protein is CASRQGMSTEAFF. CDR3 nucleotide sequence: TGTGCCAGCAGACAGGGAATGAGCACTGAAGCTTTCTTT.